One sample yielded the 25 T cell receptor beta chains listed below, sequenced in a study of T cell responses to AZD1222 COVID-19 vaccine. Libraries were prepared by immunoSEQ multiplex PCR; TCRdb keeps only in-frame clonotypes and omits some of them. The sample includes some 64,000 clones, roughly 80% seen only once; the top ten take more than 13%. Sequencing was performed on peripheral blood, taken on day 0 of AZD1222 vaccination. The source is an adult in good health.

The genes are TRBV7-2 and TRBJ2-5, with 8 bases identical to TRBD1. There are 15 residues in the CDR3. The germline V gene encodes CDR1 SGHTA and CDR2 FQGNSA. J lost 4 bases, V lost 4 bases, and 8 bases had no gene match. For the CDR3, the DNA is TGTGCCAGCAGCTGGGGGCCCCAGGGGGCAGAGACCCAGTACTTC. It is translated as CASSWGPQGAETQYF.

The chain combines TRBV19 with TRBJ1-1, with 7 bases matching TRBD1. The CDR3 runs to 16 residues. The germline CDR1 and CDR2 sequences are LNHDA and SQIVND (reference sequence). The J segment lost 0 bases and the V segment lost 9 bases, leaving 13 bases of the junction unmatched. The CDR3 DNA reads TGTGCCAGCCGGGACAGATTAAGGGACATGAACACTGAAGCTTTCTTT. As protein: CASRDRLRDMNTEAFF.

The chain combines TRBV2 with TRBJ1-2; a possible D gene is TRBD1 (6 bases). Looked up from germline, CDR1 is SNHLY and CDR2 is FYNNEI. CDR3 size: 16 residues. V shed 8 bases and J shed 3 bases, with 22 bases lying between them. In DNA, the CDR3 is TGTGCCAGCGGAGGGGGGTCGAGGGTGAAGGACTATGGCTACACCTTC. It yields the protein CASGGGSRVKDYGYTF. The variable domain in full, with the rest retrieved from reference TRBV2 and TRBJ1-2, is EPEVTQTPSHQVTQMGQEVILRCVPISNHLYFYWYRQILGQKVEFLVSFYNNEISEKSEIFDDQFSVERPDGSNFTLKIRSTKLEDSAMYFCASGGGSRVKDYGYTFGSGTRLTVV.

V usage is TRBV6-5 and J usage is TRBJ2-3; D is unclear. The CDR3 runs 13 residues. From germline, CDR1 is MNHEY and CDR2 SVGAGI. Trimming shortened V by 0 bases and J by 0 bases, and 1 base separated the two germline ends. In nucleotides, the CDR3 is TGTGCCAGCAGTTACTCTAGCACAGATACGCAGTATTTT. This translates into CASSYSSTDTQYF.

The J gene is TRBJ1-2, the V gene TRBV10-3, with no clear D. V lost 4 bases and J 6 bases, leaving 15 bases between the germline ends. Germline-derived CDR1 and CDR2 are ENHRY and SYGVKD. This CDR3 is built from 14 residues. The CDR3 DNA is TGTGCCATCAGTGTATTTCCGGAGGACGATGGCTACACCTTC. This codes for CAISVFPEDDGYTF.

The DNA for the CDR3 is TGTGCCAGCAGCTTAGATGCCGATAGGGTCAAGATAGAGAAGAAACTGTTTTTT. It specifies CASSLDADRVKIEKKLFF. The chain is built from TRBV11-3 and TRBJ1-4; no reliable D call. With 0 bases removed from V and 11 bases from J, the gap between germline ends came to 25 bases. The CDR3 length is 18 residues. Germline assignment: CDR1 SGHNT and CDR2 YENEEA.

The rearrangement links TRBV6-5 to TRBJ1-1, with unresolved D. There are 12 residues in the CDR3. V was cut by 8 bases and J by 4 bases, with 11 bases left in between. In germline, CDR1 is MNHEY, CDR2 SVGAGI. The DNA of the CDR3 is TGTGCCAGCTATCGGGCGGCCACTGAAGCTTTCTTT. It yields the protein CASYRAATEAFF.

The CDR3 nucleotides read TGTGCCAGCAGCGTTCGGACAGCGAACACTGAAGCTTTCTTT. Its protein product is CASSVRTANTEAFF. This chain links TRBV9 with TRBJ1-1, with a possible D match to TRBD1 (6 bases). V lost 2 bases and J lost 1, with 9 bases in between. The CDR3 contains 14 residues. Germline CDR1 reads SGDLS; CDR2 reads YYNGEE.

The genes are TRBV10-3 and TRBJ1-5; D is ambiguous. Between the trimmed V and J ends, which lost 8 bases and 5 bases, there was a span of 16 bases. CDR1 ENHRY and CDR2 SYGVKD come from the germline V gene. This CDR3 is 14 amino acids long. CDR3 coding DNA: TGTGCCATCGCTAGCCCAGGTTCCCATCAGCCCCAGCATTTT. Translated, it gives CAIASPGSHQPQHF.

This clone was detected only a few times. The rearrangement joins TRBV27 to TRBJ2-7, with D perhaps assigned TRBD1 or TRBD2 (5 bases each). The V gene lost 2 bases and the J gene lost 7 bases, with 27 bases spanning the gap. The germline V gene has CDR1 MNHEY and CDR2 SMNVEV (reference sequence). The CDR3 runs 18 residues. In nucleotides, the CDR3 is TGTGCCAGCAGTTTAGTGGCTACAGCAGGGAAGGTCGGCGGGGAGCAGTACTTC. As protein: CASSLVATAGKVGGEQYF.

This chain joins TRBV15 and TRBJ1-4, with a tentative D call TRBD1 (6 bases). The CDR3 is made up of 13 amino acids. V dropped 1 base and J dropped 6 bases, with 6 bases sitting between them. Germline-derived CDR1 and CDR2 are LNHNV and YYDKDF (reference sequence). For the CDR3, the DNA is TGTGCCACCAGCAGAGGGACAGATGAAAAACTGTTTTTT. It translates to CATSRGTDEKLFF. The variable domain in full, with the rest retrieved from reference TRBV15 and TRBJ1-4, is DAMVIQNPRYQVTQFGKPVTLSCSQTLNHNVMYWYQQKSSQAPKLLFHYYDKDFNNEADTPDNFQSRRPNTSFCFLDIRSPGLGDTAMYLCATSRGTDEKLFFGSGTQLSVL.

V and J are TRBV7-9 and TRBJ1-3, with 7 positions matching TRBD1. The CDR3 totals 16 residues. Trimming took 5 bases from V and 4 from J; bases not matched to a gene: 11. Germline V gene data show CDR1 as SEHNR and CDR2 as FQNEAQ (reference sequence). The CDR3 DNA sequence: TGTGCCAGCAGCCTTGAGGAGGGGGCGCGGGGAAACACCATATATTTT. Translation gives CASSLEEGARGNTIYF.

Only one count was recorded for this clone. This chain links TRBV6-2 or TRBV6-3 with TRBJ2-7, with a possible D match to TRBD2 (5 bases). CDR1 and CDR2 (germline): MNHEY, SVGEGT. V lost 2 bases and J 7 bases, leaving 9 bases between the germline ends. This CDR3 has 12 amino acids. The CDR3 loop reads CASSYGRAEQYF. In nucleotides, the CDR3 is TGTGCCAGCAGTTACGGGCGGGCTGAGCAGTACTTC.

This clone was seen only a few times. This chain connects TRBV5-4 to TRBJ2-2; 12 bases are shared with TRBD2. The CDR3 is 15 residues long. The V segment lost 5 bases and the J segment 8 bases; nucleotides outside the gene matches: 7. CDR1 and CDR2 from the germline V gene are SGHNT and YYREEE (reference sequence). The CDR3 DNA follows: TGTGCCAGCAGACCCACTAGCGGGGGGAGAGGGGAGCTGTTTTTT. This encodes CASRPTSGGRGELFF.

The rearrangement joins TRBV28 to TRBJ1-1; no clear D. V was cut by 7 bases and J by 5 bases, with 14 bases left in between. Germline V gene data show CDR1 as MDHEN and CDR2 as SYDVKM. CDR3 length: 13 residues. The CDR3 DNA is TGTGCCAGCACCCGGCCCCTGGGGACTGAAGCTTTCTTT. It encodes CASTRPLGTEAFF.

The chain uses TRBV10-3 and TRBJ2-3, with D tentatively TRBD2 (5 bases). CDR1 ENHRY and CDR2 SYGVKD come from the germline V gene. The CDR3 sequence is 11 residues long. V lost 4 bases and J lost 10, with 9 bases in between. The CDR3, as DNA: TGTGCCATCAGTGGAGGGAACGCGCAGTATTTT. Translating it yields CAISGGNAQYF.

The chain recombines TRBV7-3 with TRBJ2-3, with D uncertain. Germline loops: CDR1 SGHTA, CDR2 FQGTGA. The CDR3 is 15 amino acids. With 2 bases removed from V and 1 base from J, the gap between germline ends came to 10 bases. The CDR3 loop reads CASSLGSTGTDTQYF. The DNA for the CDR3 is TGTGCCAGCAGCTTAGGTTCGACGGGCACAGATACGCAGTATTTT. Variable domain in full (rest from reference TRBV7-3 and TRBJ2-3): GAGVSQTPSNKVTEKGKYVELRCDPISGHTALYWYRQSLGQGPEFLIYFQGTGAADDSGLPNDRFFAVRPEGSVSTLKIQRTERGDSAVYLCASSLGSTGTDTQYFGPGTRLTVL.

This chain joins TRBV12-3 or TRBV12-4 and TRBJ2-3, with D unresolved. V dropped 6 bases and J dropped 2 bases, with 9 bases sitting between them. The CDR3 loop spans 13 amino acids. CDR3 amino acids: CASRDQDTDTQYF. The CDR3, as DNA: TGTGCCAGCAGGGATCAGGACACAGATACGCAGTATTTT.

This chain links TRBV6-5 with TRBJ1-5, with TRBD1 as a possible D gene (5 bases). The CDR3 spans 14 residues. Trimming took 2 bases from V and 5 from J, leaving 10 bases between them. Germline CDR1 is MNHEY and CDR2 is SVGAGI. The CDR3 spells CASSYGALYQPQHF. The CDR3 region has the DNA TGTGCCAGCAGTTACGGGGCACTGTATCAGCCCCAGCATTTT.

The chain couples TRBV7-6 to TRBJ2-7; 10 positions match TRBD1. CDR1 and CDR2 (germline): SGHVS, FNYEAQ. The CDR3 contains 14 residues. The V gene end was trimmed by 5 bases and the J gene end by 7 bases; junction bases not matched to a gene: 8. The CDR3 coding sequence is TGTGCCAGCAGCCCGGCGACAGGGGGCAGAGAGCAGTACTTC. It translates to CASSPATGGREQYF.

V and J are TRBV3-1 (or the pseudogene TRBV3-2) and TRBJ1-6; no clear D gene. CDR1 LGHDT and CDR2 YNNKEL come from the germline V gene (reference sequence). This CDR3 has 13 amino acids. Trimming cost V 3 bases and J 7 bases, with 7 bases left between them. CDR3 nucleotides: TGTGCCAGCAGCCATACAGAAAATTCACCCCTCCACTTT. This codes for CASSHTENSPLHF.

The V and J genes are TRBV4-1 and TRBJ2-7; D may be TRBD1 (6 bases). Trimming took off 0 bases at V and 0 bases at J, with 18 bases between the two ends. The CDR3 is 18 amino acids. CDR1 MGHRA and CDR2 YSYEKL come from the germline V gene. The CDR3 sequence: CASSQDLLGGQSSYEQYF. Written as DNA, the CDR3 is TGCGCCAGCAGCCAAGATCTCTTAGGGGGACAAAGCTCCTACGAGCAGTACTTC.

J is TRBJ1-3 and V is TRBV27; 9 nucleotides align to TRBD1. The CDR3 loop spans 15 amino acids. The germline V gene encodes CDR1 MNHEY and CDR2 SMNVEV (reference sequence). V gave up 6 bases and J gave up 1 base; unmatched junction bases: 4. CDR3 sequence (DNA): TGTGCCAGCAGCTGGACAGGGGCGTCTGGAAACACCATATATTTT. It specifies CASSWTGASGNTIYF.

The chain couples TRBV18 to TRBJ1-6; D is uncertain. This CDR3 region has 15 residues. Germline lookup yields CDR1 KGHSH and CDR2 LQKENI. Trimming stripped 3 bases from V and 5 bases from J, with 11 bases between. This CDR3 is CASSPPTRDNSPLHF. In DNA, the CDR3 is TGTGCCAGCTCACCTCCGACAAGGGATAATTCACCCCTCCACTTT.

This clone showed up just a few times. J is TRBJ2-7 and V is TRBV21-1. TRBV21-1 corresponds to a pseudogene. The CDR3 is 16 amino acids. CDR3 sequence: CASSRGGRDIFYEQYF. The CDR3 DNA reads as TGTGCCAGCAGCAGGGGAGGCCGGGACATTTTCTACGAGCAGTACTTC.